These T cell receptor beta chains were read from a single sample in a study of blood T cell repertoires in COVID-19. The protocol was immunoSEQ multiplex PCR, while the TCRdb copy is restricted to in-frame clones and leaves out a portion. The data contain 150,000 to 180,000 clones, over 60% of them singletons. Sample: peripheral blood. These receptors were collected from a man aged 80 or over with acute or convalescent COVID-19. Both conserved end residues are part of each CDR3. Fields, in order: D gene, V gene, CDR3 length, clone size, J gene, CDR3 DNA, CDR3 protein. D genes are given only for firm matches. Clone size is shown for a subset of rows, as once, few, many or a class of expanded clone.

d_call: NA; v_call: TRBV11-2; cdr3_length: 15; clone_size: NA; j_call: TRBJ2-2; cdr3_nt: TGTGCCAGCAGCTTGCAGGGGGGTCTGGCCGGGGAGCTGTTTTTT; cdr3_aa: CASSLQGGLAGELFF
d_call: NA; v_call: TRBV11-3; cdr3_length: 16; clone_size: few; j_call: TRBJ2-1; cdr3_nt: TGTGCCAGCAGCGCTGGCGGGACCATCACCTACAATGAGCAGTTCTTC; cdr3_aa: CASSAGGTITYNEQFF
d_call: NA; v_call: TRBV5-1; cdr3_length: 13; clone_size: NA; j_call: TRBJ2-5; cdr3_nt: TGCGCCAGCAGCTTGGTAGGAGAAGGGACCCAGTACTTC; cdr3_aa: CASSLVGEGTQYF
d_call: NA; v_call: TRBV10-3; cdr3_length: 13; clone_size: NA; j_call: TRBJ1-2; cdr3_nt: TGTGCCATCAGTGTACAAGGAGGCTATGGCTACACCTTC; cdr3_aa: CAISVQGGYGYTF
d_call: TRBD2; v_call: TRBV27; cdr3_length: 18; clone_size: NA; j_call: TRBJ2-1; cdr3_nt: TGTGCCAGCAGGCCTACTGGACTAGCGGGGATGGCCTACAATGAGCAGTTCTTC; cdr3_aa: CASRPTGLAGMAYNEQFF
d_call: NA; v_call: TRBV5-4; cdr3_length: 15; clone_size: NA; j_call: TRBJ2-5; cdr3_nt: TGTGCCAGCAGCTTCCCAGGGAATGTAGGAGAGACCCAGTACTTC; cdr3_aa: CASSFPGNVGETQYF
d_call: NA; v_call: TRBV5-1; cdr3_length: 15; clone_size: few; j_call: TRBJ2-2; cdr3_nt: TGCGCCAGCAGCTTGGCCGACAAGGTCACCGGGGAGCTGTTTTTT; cdr3_aa: CASSLADKVTGELFF
d_call: TRBD1; v_call: TRBV27; cdr3_length: 15; clone_size: once; j_call: TRBJ1-2; cdr3_nt: TGTGCCAGCAGTTTCGAGACAGGGGGCTCCTATGGCTACACCTTC; cdr3_aa: CASSFETGGSYGYTF
d_call: NA; v_call: TRBV11-3; cdr3_length: 12; clone_size: NA; j_call: TRBJ1-1; cdr3_nt: TGTGCCAGCAGCTTCGGAGGGACTGAAGCTTTCTTT; cdr3_aa: CASSFGGTEAFF
d_call: NA; v_call: TRBV5-1; cdr3_length: 13; clone_size: NA; j_call: TRBJ1-1; cdr3_nt: TGCGCCAGCAGCTTGGGAGGGTTCACTGAAGCTTTCTTT; cdr3_aa: CASSLGGFTEAFF
d_call: TRBD2; v_call: TRBV10-1; cdr3_length: 19; clone_size: once; j_call: TRBJ2-6; cdr3_nt: TGCGCCAGCAGTGAGCCTAGCGGGGGGGCCGTCTCTGGGGCCAACGTCCTGACTTTC; cdr3_aa: CASSEPSGGAVSGANVLTF
d_call: NA; v_call: TRBV19; cdr3_length: 12; clone_size: NA; j_call: TRBJ1-2; cdr3_nt: TGTGCCAGTAGTATCGCAGGAAACGGCTACACCTTC; cdr3_aa: CASSIAGNGYTF
d_call: TRBD2; v_call: TRBV7-8; cdr3_length: 17; clone_size: few; j_call: TRBJ2-5; cdr3_nt: TGTGCCAGCAGTTTAACTACTAGCGGGCCTGTTGGGGAGACCCAGTACTTC; cdr3_aa: CASSLTTSGPVGETQYF
d_call: TRBD1; v_call: TRBV5-1; cdr3_length: 16; clone_size: NA; j_call: TRBJ2-2; cdr3_nt: TGCGCCAGCAGCTTGTTAACAGGGGGCCTCACCGGGGAGCTGTTTTTT; cdr3_aa: CASSLLTGGLTGELFF
d_call: TRBD2; v_call: TRBV9; cdr3_length: 14; clone_size: NA; j_call: TRBJ2-1; cdr3_nt: TGTGCCAGCAACCCACTAGCGGGGTACAATGAGCAGTTCTTC; cdr3_aa: CASNPLAGYNEQFF
d_call: NA; v_call: TRBV28; cdr3_length: 13; clone_size: NA; j_call: TRBJ2-3; cdr3_nt: TGTGCCAGCAGGGGGCAGGGAACAGATACGCAGTATTTT; cdr3_aa: CASRGQGTDTQYF
d_call: TRBD2; v_call: TRBV7-6; cdr3_length: 17; clone_size: NA; j_call: TRBJ2-3; cdr3_nt: TGTGCCAGCAGCTTAAGAGCGGGACTAGTCATCACAGATACGCAGTATTTT; cdr3_aa: CASSLRAGLVITDTQYF
d_call: TRBD1; v_call: TRBV2; cdr3_length: 14; clone_size: many; j_call: TRBJ1-3; cdr3_nt: TGTGCCAGCAGTGTCGACAGGGTGGGAAACACCATATATTTT; cdr3_aa: CASSVDRVGNTIYF
d_call: TRBD1; v_call: TRBV5-1; cdr3_length: 15; clone_size: NA; j_call: TRBJ1-2; cdr3_nt: TGCGCCAGCAGCTTTGGGACAGGCCTAAACTATGGCTACACCTTC; cdr3_aa: CASSFGTGLNYGYTF
d_call: NA; v_call: TRBV2; cdr3_length: 11; clone_size: NA; j_call: TRBJ1-2; cdr3_nt: TGTGCCATGGGAGGAAACTATGGCTACACCTTC; cdr3_aa: CAMGGNYGYTF
d_call: NA; v_call: TRBV5-6; cdr3_length: 13; clone_size: NA; j_call: TRBJ1-1; cdr3_nt: TGTGCCAGCACCCATACTCGGTTATATGAAGCTTTCTTT; cdr3_aa: CASTHTRLYEAFF
d_call: TRBD1; v_call: TRBV6-1; cdr3_length: 17; clone_size: NA; j_call: TRBJ1-2; cdr3_nt: TGTGCCAGCAGTGGGCCGCCAGGGGGACAGTTTTCCTATGGCTACACCTTC; cdr3_aa: CASSGPPGGQFSYGYTF
d_call: NA; v_call: TRBV7-6; cdr3_length: 17; clone_size: NA; j_call: TRBJ2-2; cdr3_nt: TGTGCCAGCAGCGCCTATGAGGGGGGGAACACCGGGGATAAGCTGTTTTTT; cdr3_aa: CASSAYEGGNTGDKLFF
d_call: TRBD1; v_call: TRBV7-9; cdr3_length: 15; clone_size: few; j_call: TRBJ1-5; cdr3_nt: TGTGCCAGCAGCTCGGGACAGGGGGGTCGGGGGCCCCAGCATTTT; cdr3_aa: CASSSGQGGRGPQHF
d_call: NA; v_call: TRBV7-9; cdr3_length: 15; clone_size: NA; j_call: TRBJ1-2; cdr3_nt: TGTGCCAGCAGCCCCGGGGGGAGGACTAACTATGGCTACACCTTC; cdr3_aa: CASSPGGRTNYGYTF
d_call: TRBD1; v_call: TRBV5-1; cdr3_length: 15; clone_size: NA; j_call: TRBJ1-4; cdr3_nt: TGCGCCAGTAAGACCGGGACAGTGAGAAATGAAAAACTGTTTTTT; cdr3_aa: CASKTGTVRNEKLFF
d_call: TRBD2; v_call: TRBV29-1; cdr3_length: 15; clone_size: once; j_call: TRBJ2-2; cdr3_nt: TGCAGCGCGGGGCCTTCGGGGGGGAACACCGGGGAGCTGTTTTTT; cdr3_aa: CSAGPSGGNTGELFF
d_call: NA; v_call: TRBV6-5; cdr3_length: 15; clone_size: NA; j_call: TRBJ2-4; cdr3_nt: TGTGCCAGCAGAGCGGATAGTACCGGATCAGGCATTCAGTACTTC; cdr3_aa: CASRADSTGSGIQYF
d_call: NA; v_call: TRBV6-2/TRBV6-3; cdr3_length: 15; clone_size: NA; j_call: TRBJ1-2; cdr3_nt: TGTGCCAGCAGTTACTCGATGAGCAGGGGCTGGGGCTACACCTTC; cdr3_aa: CASSYSMSRGWGYTF
d_call: NA; v_call: TRBV29-1; cdr3_length: 13; clone_size: NA; j_call: TRBJ1-1; cdr3_nt: TGCAGCGTAAAAACTAACAGGGACACTGAAGCTTTCTTT; cdr3_aa: CSVKTNRDTEAFF
d_call: TRBD1; v_call: TRBV30; cdr3_length: 14; clone_size: NA; j_call: TRBJ1-3; cdr3_nt: TGTGCCTTCTGGGACAGCTACTCTGGAAACACCATATATTTT; cdr3_aa: CAFWDSYSGNTIYF
d_call: NA; v_call: TRBV28; cdr3_length: 13; clone_size: NA; j_call: TRBJ2-2; cdr3_nt: TGTGCCAGCAGCGTAGGGGGGGTCGGGGAGCTGTTTTTT; cdr3_aa: CASSVGGVGELFF
d_call: NA; v_call: TRBV12-3/TRBV12-4; cdr3_length: 13; clone_size: NA; j_call: TRBJ1-1; cdr3_nt: TGTGCCAGCAGTTTAGGAGGGTTCACTGAAGCTTTCTTT; cdr3_aa: CASSLGGFTEAFF
d_call: TRBD1; v_call: TRBV4-3; cdr3_length: 16; clone_size: once; j_call: TRBJ1-1; cdr3_nt: TGCGCCAGCAGCCAAGGTAACAGGGGGTTTATGACTGAAGCTTTCTTT; cdr3_aa: CASSQGNRGFMTEAFF
d_call: NA; v_call: TRBV6-2/TRBV6-3; cdr3_length: 14; clone_size: NA; j_call: TRBJ2-2; cdr3_nt: TGTGCCAGCAGTTACTGGGGGGACACCGGGGAGCTGTTTTTT; cdr3_aa: CASSYWGDTGELFF
d_call: TRBD1; v_call: TRBV29-1; cdr3_length: 12; clone_size: NA; j_call: TRBJ2-2; cdr3_nt: TGCAGCGGGACAGGGGAACCCGGGGAGCTGTTTTTT; cdr3_aa: CSGTGEPGELFF
d_call: TRBD1; v_call: TRBV5-4; cdr3_length: 13; clone_size: NA; j_call: TRBJ1-6; cdr3_nt: TGTGCCAGCAGACAGACAGGGGTCTCACCCCTCCACTTT; cdr3_aa: CASRQTGVSPLHF
d_call: TRBD2; v_call: TRBV4-2; cdr3_length: 18; clone_size: NA; j_call: TRBJ2-2; cdr3_nt: TGTGCCAGCAGCTGGGGACTAGCGGGTCCCCTTGGAGCCGGGGAGCTGTTTTTT; cdr3_aa: CASSWGLAGPLGAGELFF
d_call: TRBD1; v_call: TRBV10-3; cdr3_length: 14; clone_size: few; j_call: TRBJ1-1; cdr3_nt: TGTGCCATCAGCTTACAGGGGGGGAACACTGAAGCTTTCTTT; cdr3_aa: CAISLQGGNTEAFF
d_call: TRBD1; v_call: TRBV6-8; cdr3_length: 16; clone_size: NA; j_call: TRBJ2-1; cdr3_nt: TGTGCCAGCAGTTACCGGGACAGGGACAGGGCCAATGAGCAGTTCTTC; cdr3_aa: CASSYRDRDRANEQFF
d_call: TRBD1; v_call: TRBV9; cdr3_length: 16; clone_size: NA; j_call: TRBJ1-4; cdr3_nt: TGTGCCAGCAGCCCATACTCTGACAGGGCGGGAGAAAAACTGTTTTTT; cdr3_aa: CASSPYSDRAGEKLFF
d_call: TRBD2; v_call: TRBV5-8; cdr3_length: 15; clone_size: few; j_call: TRBJ2-2; cdr3_nt: TGTGCCAGCAGCCCAGGGACTAGGCGGACCGGGGAGCTGTTTTTT; cdr3_aa: CASSPGTRRTGELFF
d_call: TRBD2; v_call: TRBV7-3; cdr3_length: 16; clone_size: NA; j_call: TRBJ2-5; cdr3_nt: TGTGCCAGCAGCTCCGGACTAGCGGGGTTGGGGGAGACCCAGTACTTC; cdr3_aa: CASSSGLAGLGETQYF
d_call: NA; v_call: TRBV5-1; cdr3_length: 15; clone_size: NA; j_call: TRBJ2-1; cdr3_nt: TGCGCCAGCAGCTCCTCCGGACAAAATTACAATGAGCAGTTCTTC; cdr3_aa: CASSSSGQNYNEQFF
d_call: NA; v_call: TRBV19; cdr3_length: 15; clone_size: once; j_call: TRBJ1-1; cdr3_nt: TGTGCCAGTAGTTCCCACGCGGGGGCAGACACTGAAGCTTTCTTT; cdr3_aa: CASSSHAGADTEAFF
d_call: NA; v_call: TRBV5-4; cdr3_length: 13; clone_size: NA; j_call: TRBJ1-2; cdr3_nt: TGTGCCAGCAGCTATGACAGAGTCTATGGCTACACCTTC; cdr3_aa: CASSYDRVYGYTF
d_call: NA; v_call: TRBV10-3; cdr3_length: 13; clone_size: NA; j_call: TRBJ1-1; cdr3_nt: TGTGCCATCAGACCCACAGGGAACACTGAAGCTTTCTTT; cdr3_aa: CAIRPTGNTEAFF
d_call: NA; v_call: TRBV19; cdr3_length: 14; clone_size: NA; j_call: TRBJ1-2; cdr3_nt: TGTGCCAGTAGGGACGTCAGCGTCCCGGGGGGCTACACCTTC; cdr3_aa: CASRDVSVPGGYTF
d_call: NA; v_call: TRBV7-3; cdr3_length: 15; clone_size: NA; j_call: TRBJ2-2; cdr3_nt: TGTGCCAGCAGCCCCCTTTTGCAGGGCACCGGGGAGCTGTTTTTT; cdr3_aa: CASSPLLQGTGELFF
d_call: TRBD2; v_call: TRBV5-4; cdr3_length: 16; clone_size: NA; j_call: TRBJ2-4; cdr3_nt: TGTGCCAGCAGCTTGGTGGTTAGCGGGGGGAAAAACATTCAGTACTTC; cdr3_aa: CASSLVVSGGKNIQYF
d_call: NA; v_call: TRBV19; cdr3_length: 15; clone_size: few; j_call: TRBJ1-1; cdr3_nt: TGTGCCAGTAGTAGGGGGGATAGTATGAACACTGAAGCTTTCTTT; cdr3_aa: CASSRGDSMNTEAFF
d_call: NA; v_call: TRBV2; cdr3_length: 12; clone_size: few; j_call: TRBJ2-3; cdr3_nt: TGTGCCAGCAACCCTGGACTATCCATGCAGTATTTT; cdr3_aa: CASNPGLSMQYF
d_call: TRBD2; v_call: TRBV18; cdr3_length: 15; clone_size: NA; j_call: TRBJ2-3; cdr3_nt: TGTGCCAGCTCACCGACTAGCGGGGTCACAGATACGCAGTATTTT; cdr3_aa: CASSPTSGVTDTQYF
d_call: NA; v_call: TRBV7-8; cdr3_length: 13; clone_size: NA; j_call: TRBJ2-5; cdr3_nt: TGTGCCAGCAGCTCCCAGGGTAAAGAGACCCAGTACTTC; cdr3_aa: CASSSQGKETQYF
d_call: NA; v_call: TRBV27; cdr3_length: 14; clone_size: few; j_call: TRBJ1-1; cdr3_nt: TGTGCCAGCAGTTTAAGGGGAGGGAACACTGAAGCTTTCTTT; cdr3_aa: CASSLRGGNTEAFF
d_call: TRBD1; v_call: TRBV19; cdr3_length: 14; clone_size: NA; j_call: TRBJ2-7; cdr3_nt: TGTGCCAGTAGTCTCCGGGACAGGGTCGGCGAGCAGTACTTC; cdr3_aa: CASSLRDRVGEQYF